This T cell receptor (beta chain) was recorded in a study of identical twins. Germline V gene sequence: CDR1 DFQATT, CDR2 SNEGSKA (reference sequence). V lost 5 bases and J 0 bases, leaving 6 bases between the germline ends. The CDR3 consists of 12 residues. This clonotype occurred a few times. A universal primer site arose from template switching, and cDNA bore unique molecular identifiers. TCRdb fed the 5' RACE reads into MiXCR, producing one record per CDR3 protein. The table lists 450,000 or so distinct CDR3 sequences, less than 20% of them singletons. The clonotype was recovered from a man aged 45-60 years in good health. The sequenced material came from naive T cells sorted from blood. The chain carries TRBV20-1 and TRBJ2-3; D possibly corresponds to TRBD1 (6 bases). The CDR3 DNA sequence: TGCAGTGCTCAGGGGAGCACAGATACGCAGTATTTT. Amino acid sequence: CSAQGSTDTQYF.